The entry that follows covers one T cell receptor (beta chain) sequence. CDR3 size: 13 residues. The V gene's germline CDR1 is SGHNT and CDR2 YYREEE (reference sequence). Losses at the gene ends were 7 bases for V and 4 bases for J; bases not matched to a gene: 6. The data belong to a study of blood T cell repertoires in COVID-19. Sequencing used immunoSEQ multiplex PCR; TCRdb keeps in-frame clones, though not all of them. Of around 400,000 clones listed, more than 70% are singletons. The specimen sequenced was peripheral blood. The sequence came from a woman in her twenties or thirties with COVID-19, enrolled during active disease. The genes are TRBV5-4 and TRBJ1-2, with 8 nucleotides matching TRBD1. The CDR3: CASGQTGGYGYTF. CDR3 nucleotides: TGTGCCAGCGGTCAAACAGGGGGCTATGGCTACACCTTC.